This TCR beta chain was obtained from a study of graft-versus-host responses after intestinal transplantation. Study as a whole: Recipients across the board were started on anti-thymocyte globulin induction, then kept on tacrolimus and steroids for around three years. Whole-study findings and limits: After transplant, early declines in HvG clones were associated with peak levels of circulating GvH clones. Recipient marrow showed GvH clones, some seen first in ileum or blood.

The plating included roughly 200,000 irradiated, violet-dye-labeled stimulator cells together with roughly 200,000 CFSE-labeled responder cells. This clone is termed medium-sized. This sample also contains other DNA sequences that code for the same CDR3. The CDR3 has 14 residues. Losses at the gene ends were 6 bases for V and 3 bases for J; bases not matched to a gene: 4. CDR1 and CDR2 from the germline V gene are LNHDA and SQIVND (reference sequence). The assay was immunoSEQ multiplex PCR, and TCRdb's table has in-frame clones only and misses some. Among under 7,500 clones listed, roughly a third were seen once.

The receptor was derived from a human patient who was an organ donor for intestinal transplantation. The material sequenced was alloreactive CD8+ T cells from a mixed lymphocyte reaction culture, taken before transplantation. Subset: CFSE-low proliferating T cells sorted from roughly 6-day pre-transplant mixed lymphocyte reaction (GvH or HvG direction). V usage is TRBV19 and J usage is TRBJ2-7; 11 bases match TRBD1. The CDR3 DNA is TGTGCCAGTAGCTTCGGGACAGGGGGCTACGAGCAGTACTTC. This translates into CASSFGTGGYEQYF.